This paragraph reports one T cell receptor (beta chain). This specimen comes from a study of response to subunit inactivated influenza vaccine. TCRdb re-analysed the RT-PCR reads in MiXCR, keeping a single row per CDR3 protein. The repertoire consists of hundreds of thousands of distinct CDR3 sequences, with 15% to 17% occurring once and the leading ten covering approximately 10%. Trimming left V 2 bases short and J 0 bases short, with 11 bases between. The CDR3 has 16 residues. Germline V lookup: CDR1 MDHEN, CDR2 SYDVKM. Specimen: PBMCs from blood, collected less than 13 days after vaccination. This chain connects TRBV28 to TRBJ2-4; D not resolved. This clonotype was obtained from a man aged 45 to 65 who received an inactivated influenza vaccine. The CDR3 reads CASSLMTPVAKNIQYF. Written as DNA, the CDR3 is TGTGCCAGCAGTTTAATGACACCCGTAGCCAAAAACATTCAGTACTTC.